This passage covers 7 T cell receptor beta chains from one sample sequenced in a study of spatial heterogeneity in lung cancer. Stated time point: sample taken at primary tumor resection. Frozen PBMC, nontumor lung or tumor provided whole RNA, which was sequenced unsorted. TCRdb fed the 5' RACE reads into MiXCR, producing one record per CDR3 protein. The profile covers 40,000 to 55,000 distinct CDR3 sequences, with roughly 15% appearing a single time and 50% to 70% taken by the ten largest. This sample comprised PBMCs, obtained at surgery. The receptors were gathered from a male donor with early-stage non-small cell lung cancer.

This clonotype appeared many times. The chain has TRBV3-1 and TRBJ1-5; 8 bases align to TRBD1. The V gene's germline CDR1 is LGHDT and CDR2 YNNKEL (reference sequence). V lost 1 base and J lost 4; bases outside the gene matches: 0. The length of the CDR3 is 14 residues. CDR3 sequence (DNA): TGTGCCAGCAGCCAAGGGACAGGGAATCAGCCCCAGCATTTT. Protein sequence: CASSQGTGNQPQHF.

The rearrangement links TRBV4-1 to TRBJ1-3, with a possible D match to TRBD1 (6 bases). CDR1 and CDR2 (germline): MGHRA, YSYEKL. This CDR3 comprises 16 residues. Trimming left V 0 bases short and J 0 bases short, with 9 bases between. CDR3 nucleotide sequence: TGCGCCAGCAGCCAAGATGGGGGGCCCTCTGGAAACACCATATATTTT. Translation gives CASSQDGGPSGNTIYF.

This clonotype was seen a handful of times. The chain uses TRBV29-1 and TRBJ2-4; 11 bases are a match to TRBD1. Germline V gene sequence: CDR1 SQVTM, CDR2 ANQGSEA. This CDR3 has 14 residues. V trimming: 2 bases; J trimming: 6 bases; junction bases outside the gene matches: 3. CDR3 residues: CSVERDRGGNIQYF. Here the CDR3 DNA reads TGCAGCGTTGAACGGGACAGGGGGGGAAACATTCAGTACTTC.

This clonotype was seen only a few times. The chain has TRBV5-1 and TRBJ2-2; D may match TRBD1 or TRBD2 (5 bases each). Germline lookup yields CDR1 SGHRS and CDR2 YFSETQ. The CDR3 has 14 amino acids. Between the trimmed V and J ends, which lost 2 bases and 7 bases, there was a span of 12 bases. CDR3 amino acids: CASSFSGSNGELFF. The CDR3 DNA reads TGCGCCAGCAGCTTCTCAGGGAGTAACGGGGAGCTGTTTTTT.

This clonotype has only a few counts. The CDR3 region is CASSPDPGTAYGYTF. The CDR3 DNA sequence: TGCGCCAGCAGCCCCGACCCCGGGACGGCCTATGGCTACACCTTC. The chain carries TRBV5-1 and TRBJ1-2; tentatively, D is TRBD1 (5 bases). The ends were cut back, 4 bases at V and 4 bases at J, with 17 bases in the middle. This CDR3 is 15 amino acids long. Germline V lookup: CDR1 SGHRS, CDR2 YFSETQ.

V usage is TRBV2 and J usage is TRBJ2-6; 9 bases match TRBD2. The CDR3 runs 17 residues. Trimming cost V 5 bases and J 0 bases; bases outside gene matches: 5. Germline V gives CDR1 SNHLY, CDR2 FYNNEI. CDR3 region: CASSFLAGSSGANVLTF. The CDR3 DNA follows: TGTGCCAGCAGTTTTCTAGCGGGGTCCTCTGGGGCCAACGTCCTGACTTTC.

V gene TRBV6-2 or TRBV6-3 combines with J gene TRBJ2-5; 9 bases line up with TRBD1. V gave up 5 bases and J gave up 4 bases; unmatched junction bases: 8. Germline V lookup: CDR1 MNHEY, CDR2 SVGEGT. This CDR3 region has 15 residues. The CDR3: CASSTNRGPTETQYF. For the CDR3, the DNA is TGTGCCAGCAGTACTAACAGGGGGCCCACAGAGACCCAGTACTTC.